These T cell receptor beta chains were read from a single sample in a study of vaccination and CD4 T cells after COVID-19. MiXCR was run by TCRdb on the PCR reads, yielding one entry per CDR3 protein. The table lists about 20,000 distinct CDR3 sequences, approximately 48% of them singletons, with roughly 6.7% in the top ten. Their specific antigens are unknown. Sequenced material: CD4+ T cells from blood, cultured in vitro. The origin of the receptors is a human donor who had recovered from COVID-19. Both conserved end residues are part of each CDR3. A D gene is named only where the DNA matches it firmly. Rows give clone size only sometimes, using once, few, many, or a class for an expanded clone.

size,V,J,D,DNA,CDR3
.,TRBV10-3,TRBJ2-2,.,TGTGCCATCCGACCGGCCCTGAACACCGGGGAGCTGTTTTTT,CAIRPALNTGELFF
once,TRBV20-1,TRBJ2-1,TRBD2,TGCAGTGCCCTCACTAGCGGGAGGAGGAGTGAGCAGTTCTTC,CSALTSGRRSEQFF
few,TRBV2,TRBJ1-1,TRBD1,TGTGCCAGCCGGAGACAGGGGGAGAACACTGAAGCTTTCTTT,CASRRQGENTEAFF
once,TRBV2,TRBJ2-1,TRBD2,TGTGCCAGCAGTCCTCGGGGGGGGGAATCCTACAATGAGCAGTTCTTC,CASSPRGGESYNEQFF
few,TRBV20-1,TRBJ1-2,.,TGCAGTGCTAGAGTGTGGGAGGGCTATGGCTACACCTTC,CSARVWEGYGYTF
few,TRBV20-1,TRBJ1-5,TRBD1,TGCAGTGCTAGGACAGGGGGCCAGCCCCAGCATTTT,CSARTGGQPQHF
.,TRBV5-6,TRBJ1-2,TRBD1,TGTGCCAGCAGCTTGATATTAACAACAGGGGCTAACTATGGCTACACCTTC,CASSLILTTGANYGYTF
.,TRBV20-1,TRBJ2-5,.,TGCAGTGCTAGAGATGGGATCAAAGAGACCCAGTACTTC,CSARDGIKETQYF
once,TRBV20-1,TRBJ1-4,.,TGCAGTGCTAGAGATATGAGGGGGTCGGATGAAAAACTGTTTTTT,CSARDMRGSDEKLFF
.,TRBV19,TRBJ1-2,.,TGTGCCAGTAGTATGGGGAGTATCCGGGCTAACTATGGCTACACCTTC,CASSMGSIRANYGYTF
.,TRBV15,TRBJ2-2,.,TGTGCCACCAGCAGAGGGGGGGCTTATCTTACCGGGGAGCTGTTTTTT,CATSRGGAYLTGELFF
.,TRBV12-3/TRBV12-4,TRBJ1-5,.,TGTGCCAGCCGCTCCGGAGGGGGGGGCAATCAGCCCCAGCATTTT,CASRSGGGGNQPQHF
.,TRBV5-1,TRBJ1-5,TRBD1,TGCGCCAGCAGCTTCGGGACAGACAATCAGCCCCAGCATTTT,CASSFGTDNQPQHF
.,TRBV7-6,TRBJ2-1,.,TGTGCCAGCAACGCGGGACAGGGGATAGCGGGAGAGCTCAATGAGCAGTTCTTC,CASNAGQGIAGELNEQFF
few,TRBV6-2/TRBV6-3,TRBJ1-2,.,TGTGCCAGCAGTTACACAGACTATGGCTACACCTTC,CASSYTDYGYTF
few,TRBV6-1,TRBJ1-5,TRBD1,TGTGCCAGCAGTCCCAGGGGGCGTAATCAGCCCCAGCATTTT,CASSPRGRNQPQHF
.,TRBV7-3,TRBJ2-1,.,TGTGCCAGCAGCTTAATCCCCGGGAATGAGCAGTTCTTC,CASSLIPGNEQFF
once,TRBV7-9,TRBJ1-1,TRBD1,TGTGCCAGCAGCTTAGTTGAACAGGGGGCGGACACTGAAGCTTTCTTT,CASSLVEQGADTEAFF
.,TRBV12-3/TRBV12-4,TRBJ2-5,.,TGTGCCAGCAGTTTAGAGGGGGCGGGGCAAGAGACCCAGTACTTC,CASSLEGAGQETQYF
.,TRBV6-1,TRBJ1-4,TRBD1,TGTGCCAGCAGTGCTACAGGGGGACCTGAAAAACTGTTTTTT,CASSATGGPEKLFF
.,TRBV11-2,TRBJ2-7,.,TGTGCCAGCAGCCCGACCGGATACGAGCAGTACTTC,CASSPTGYEQYF
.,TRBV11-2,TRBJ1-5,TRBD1,TGTGCCAGCAGCCTCCAGGGGGGGGAAAATCAGCCCCAGCATTTT,CASSLQGGENQPQHF
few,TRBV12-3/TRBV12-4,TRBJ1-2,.,TGTGCCAGCAGCTCCTGGACAGACTATGGCTACACCTTC,CASSSWTDYGYTF
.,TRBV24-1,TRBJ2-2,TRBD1,TGTGCCACCAAGGGACAGGGTACGACCGGGGAGCTGTTTTTT,CATKGQGTTGELFF
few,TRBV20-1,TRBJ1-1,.,TGCAGTGCTAGAGATCTGGGTTGGGACACTGAAGCTTTCTTT,CSARDLGWDTEAFF
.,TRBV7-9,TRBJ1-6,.,TGTGCCAGCAGCTTAGAGGGCAATTCACCCCTCCACTTT,CASSLEGNSPLHF
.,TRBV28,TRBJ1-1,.,TGTGCCAGCAGTCTCGCGACAGGTAAGGGCACTGAAGCTTTCTTT,CASSLATGKGTEAFF
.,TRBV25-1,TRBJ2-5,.,TGTGCCAGCAGTGAACGGGGGAGAGAGACCCAGTACTTC,CASSERGRETQYF
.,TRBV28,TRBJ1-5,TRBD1,TGTGCCAGCAGTTCCGGGACAGGGAGCATTGGCAATCAGCCCCAGCATTTT,CASSSGTGSIGNQPQHF
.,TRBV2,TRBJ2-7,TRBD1,TGTGCCAGCAGGGGGGACAGGGCCTACGAGCAGTACTTC,CASRGDRAYEQYF
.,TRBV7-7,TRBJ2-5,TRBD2,TGTGCTAGCAGCTTAGAGCGGGAGGGCTGGGAGACCCAGTACTTC,CASSLEREGWETQYF
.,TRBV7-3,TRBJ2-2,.,TGTGCCAGCAGCTTCCGGGCCATGGGCACCGGGGAGCTGTTTTTT,CASSFRAMGTGELFF
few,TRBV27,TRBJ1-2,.,TGTGCCAGCAGGTTACAGGGTACGCATGGCTACACCTTC,CASRLQGTHGYTF
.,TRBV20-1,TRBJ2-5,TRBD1,TGCAGTGCTTTTCAACAGGGGAGAGGGGAGACCCAGTACTTC,CSAFQQGRGETQYF
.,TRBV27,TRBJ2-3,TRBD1,TGTGCCAGCAGTTTTGCCCGGGACAGGGCTAGAGATACGCAGTATTTT,CASSFARDRARDTQYF
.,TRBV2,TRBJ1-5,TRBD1,TGTGCCAGCCGGACAGGGGGGAGCAATCAGCCCCAGCATTTT,CASRTGGSNQPQHF
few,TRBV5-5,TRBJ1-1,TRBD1,TGTGCCAGCAGCTCCTTTGACAGGGTGGGATCTGAAGCTTTCTTT,CASSSFDRVGSEAFF
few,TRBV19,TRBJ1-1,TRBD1,TGTGCCAGTAGTATGTCGCGGGACAGGGGCATGTCTGCTTTCTTT,CASSMSRDRGMSAFF
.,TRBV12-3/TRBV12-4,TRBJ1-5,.,TGTGCCAGCAGTTTGACAACTAATCAGCCCCAGCATTTT,CASSLTTNQPQHF
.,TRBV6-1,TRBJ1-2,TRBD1,TGTGCCAGCAGGGAGGGTTTAACAGGGGCGAATGGCTACACCTTC,CASREGLTGANGYTF
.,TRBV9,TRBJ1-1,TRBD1,TGTGCCAGCAGGGGACAGTACACTGAAGCTTTCTTT,CASRGQYTEAFF